The subject of this entry is one TCR beta chain. Per germline, CDR1 SEHNR and CDR2 FQNEAQ (reference sequence). This CDR3 has 14 residues. Trimming took 4 bases from V and 4 from J, leaving 13 bases between them. Before they entered the study, exposed participants had met a COVID-19 case within 2 weeks. This record comes from a study of blood T cell repertoires in COVID-19. Libraries were prepared by immunoSEQ multiplex PCR; TCRdb keeps only in-frame clonotypes and omits some of them. The repertoire holds a few hundred thousand clones, with approximately 91% as singletons. The clonotype was recovered from a woman in her forties who had been exposed to COVID-19. The chain recombines TRBV7-9 with TRBJ1-1, with no clear D. Sequenced: PBMCs or T cells enriched from blood (not recorded which). This chain's CDR3 is CASSSVGGSTEAFF. In DNA, the CDR3 is TGTGCCAGCAGCTCCGTAGGAGGGAGCACTGAAGCTTTCTTT.